The T cell receptor (beta chain) described here comes from a study of technical replicates of blood from a few donors. CDR1 and CDR2 (germline): MGHRA, YSYEKL. The CDR3 has 16 amino acids. The junction had 6 bases not matched to a gene; V was cut back by 4 bases and J by 7 bases. This table comes from immunoSEQ multiplex PCR, and its TCRdb copy is limited to in-frame clones, with some not included. The table has about 68,000 clones, roughly 97% seen once. The sequence came from a human donor in good health. The rearrangement uses TRBV4-1 and TRBJ2-1; 14 bases match TRBD2. The sample taken for sequencing was T cells isolated from PBMCs. The CDR3 bases are TGCGCCAGCAGCCTTTTGGGACTAGCGGGAGTAAATGAGCAGTTCTTC. Its translation: CASSLLGLAGVNEQFF.